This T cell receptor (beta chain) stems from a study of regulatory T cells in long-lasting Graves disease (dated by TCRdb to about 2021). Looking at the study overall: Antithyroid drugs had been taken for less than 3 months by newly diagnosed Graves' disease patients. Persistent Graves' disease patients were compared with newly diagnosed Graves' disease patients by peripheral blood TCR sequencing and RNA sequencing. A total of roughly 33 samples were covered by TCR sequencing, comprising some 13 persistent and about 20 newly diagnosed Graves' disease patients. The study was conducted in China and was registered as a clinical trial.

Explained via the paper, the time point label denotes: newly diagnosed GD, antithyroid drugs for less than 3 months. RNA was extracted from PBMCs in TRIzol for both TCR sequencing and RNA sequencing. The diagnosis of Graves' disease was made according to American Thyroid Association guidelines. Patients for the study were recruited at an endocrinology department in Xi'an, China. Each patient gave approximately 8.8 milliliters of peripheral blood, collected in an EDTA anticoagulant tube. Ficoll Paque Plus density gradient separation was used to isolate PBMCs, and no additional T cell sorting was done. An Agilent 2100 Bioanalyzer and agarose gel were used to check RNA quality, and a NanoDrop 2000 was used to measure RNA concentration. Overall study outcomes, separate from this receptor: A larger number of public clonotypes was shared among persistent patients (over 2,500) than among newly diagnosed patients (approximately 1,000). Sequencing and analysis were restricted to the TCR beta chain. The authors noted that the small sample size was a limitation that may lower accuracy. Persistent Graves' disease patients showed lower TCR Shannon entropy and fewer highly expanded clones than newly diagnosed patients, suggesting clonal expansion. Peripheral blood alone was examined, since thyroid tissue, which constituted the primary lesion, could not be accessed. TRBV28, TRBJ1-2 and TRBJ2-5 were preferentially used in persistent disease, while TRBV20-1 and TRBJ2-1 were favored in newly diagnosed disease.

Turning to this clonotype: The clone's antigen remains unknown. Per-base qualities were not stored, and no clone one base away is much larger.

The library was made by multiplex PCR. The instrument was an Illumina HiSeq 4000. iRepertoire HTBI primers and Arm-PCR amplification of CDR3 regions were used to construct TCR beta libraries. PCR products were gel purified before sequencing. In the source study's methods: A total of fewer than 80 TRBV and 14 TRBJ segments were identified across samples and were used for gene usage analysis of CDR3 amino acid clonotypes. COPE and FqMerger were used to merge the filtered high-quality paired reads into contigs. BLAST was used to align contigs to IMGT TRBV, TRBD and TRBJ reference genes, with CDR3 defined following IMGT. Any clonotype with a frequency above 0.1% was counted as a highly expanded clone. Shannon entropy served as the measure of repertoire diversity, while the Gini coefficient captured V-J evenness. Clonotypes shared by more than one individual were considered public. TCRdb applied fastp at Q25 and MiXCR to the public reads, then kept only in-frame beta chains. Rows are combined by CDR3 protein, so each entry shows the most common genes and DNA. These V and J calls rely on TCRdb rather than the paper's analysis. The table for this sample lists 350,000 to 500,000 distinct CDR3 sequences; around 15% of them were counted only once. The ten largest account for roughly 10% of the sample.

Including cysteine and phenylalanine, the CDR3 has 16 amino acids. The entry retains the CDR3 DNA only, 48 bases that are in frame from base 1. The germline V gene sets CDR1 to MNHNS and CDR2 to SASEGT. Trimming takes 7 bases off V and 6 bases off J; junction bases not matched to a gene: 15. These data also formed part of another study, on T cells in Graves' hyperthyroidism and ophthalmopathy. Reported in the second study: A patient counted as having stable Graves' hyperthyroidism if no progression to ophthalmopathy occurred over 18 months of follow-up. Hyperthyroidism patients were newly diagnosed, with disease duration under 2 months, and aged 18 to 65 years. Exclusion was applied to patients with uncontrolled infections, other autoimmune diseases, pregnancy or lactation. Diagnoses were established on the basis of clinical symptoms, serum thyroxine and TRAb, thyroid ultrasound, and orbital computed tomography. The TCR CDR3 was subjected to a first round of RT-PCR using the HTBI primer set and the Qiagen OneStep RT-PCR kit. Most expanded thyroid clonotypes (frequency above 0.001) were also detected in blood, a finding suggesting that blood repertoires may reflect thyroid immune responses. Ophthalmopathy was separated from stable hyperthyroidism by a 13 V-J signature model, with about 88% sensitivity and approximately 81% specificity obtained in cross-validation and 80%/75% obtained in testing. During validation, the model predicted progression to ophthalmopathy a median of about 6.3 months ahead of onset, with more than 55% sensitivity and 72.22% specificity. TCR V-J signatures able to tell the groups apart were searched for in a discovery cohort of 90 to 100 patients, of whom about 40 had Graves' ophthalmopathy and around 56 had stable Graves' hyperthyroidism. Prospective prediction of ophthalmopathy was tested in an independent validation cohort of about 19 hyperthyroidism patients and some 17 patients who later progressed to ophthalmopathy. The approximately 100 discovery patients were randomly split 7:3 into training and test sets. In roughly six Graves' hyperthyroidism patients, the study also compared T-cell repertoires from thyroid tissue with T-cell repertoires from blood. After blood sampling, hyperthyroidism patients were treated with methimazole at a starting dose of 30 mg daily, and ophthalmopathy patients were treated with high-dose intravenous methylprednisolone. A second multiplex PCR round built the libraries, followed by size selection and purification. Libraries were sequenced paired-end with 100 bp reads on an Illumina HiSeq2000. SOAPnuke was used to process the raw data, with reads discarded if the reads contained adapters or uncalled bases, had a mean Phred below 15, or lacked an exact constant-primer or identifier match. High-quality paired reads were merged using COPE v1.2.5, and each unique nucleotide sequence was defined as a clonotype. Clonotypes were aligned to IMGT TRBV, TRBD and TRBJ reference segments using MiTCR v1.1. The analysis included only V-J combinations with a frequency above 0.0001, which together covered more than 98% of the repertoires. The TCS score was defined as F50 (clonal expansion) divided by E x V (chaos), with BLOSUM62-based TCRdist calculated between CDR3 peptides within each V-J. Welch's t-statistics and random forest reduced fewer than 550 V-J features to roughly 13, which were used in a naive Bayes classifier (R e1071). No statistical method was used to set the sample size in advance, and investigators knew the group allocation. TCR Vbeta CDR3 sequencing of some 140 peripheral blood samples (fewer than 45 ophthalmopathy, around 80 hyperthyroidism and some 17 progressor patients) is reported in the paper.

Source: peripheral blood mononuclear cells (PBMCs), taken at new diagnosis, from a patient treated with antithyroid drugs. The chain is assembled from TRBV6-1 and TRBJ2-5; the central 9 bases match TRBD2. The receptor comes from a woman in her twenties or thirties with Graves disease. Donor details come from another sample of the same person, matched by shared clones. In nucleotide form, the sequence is TGTGCCAGCAATGACTGGGGGCGGGAGGGCTTGCAGACCCAGTACTTC. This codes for CASNDWGREGLQTQYF.